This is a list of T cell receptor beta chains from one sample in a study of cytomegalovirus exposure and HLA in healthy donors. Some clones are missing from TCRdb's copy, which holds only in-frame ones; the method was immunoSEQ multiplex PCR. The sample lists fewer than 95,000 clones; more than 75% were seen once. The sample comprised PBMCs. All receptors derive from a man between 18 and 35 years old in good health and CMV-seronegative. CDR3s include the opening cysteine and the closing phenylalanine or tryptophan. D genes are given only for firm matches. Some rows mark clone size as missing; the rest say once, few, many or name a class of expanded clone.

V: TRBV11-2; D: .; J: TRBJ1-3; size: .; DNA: TGTGCCAGCAGCTTAGAAGTGGCCCCCATATATTTT; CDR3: CASSLEVAPIYF
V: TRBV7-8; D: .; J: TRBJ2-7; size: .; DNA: TGTGCCAGCAGTATCAGGGTTGACGAGCAGTACTTC; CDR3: CASSIRVDEQYF
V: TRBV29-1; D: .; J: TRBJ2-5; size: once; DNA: TGCAGCGTTACCGGGACTCCCAAAGAGACCCAGTACTTC; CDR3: CSVTGTPKETQYF
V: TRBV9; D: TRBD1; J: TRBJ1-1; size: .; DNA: TGTGCCAGCAGCGAAAACCCGGGACAGGGGGCGCCCACTGAAGCTTTCTTT; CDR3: CASSENPGQGAPTEAFF
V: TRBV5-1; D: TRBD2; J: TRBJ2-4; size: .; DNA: TGCGCCAGCAGCCCGGGGACTAGCGGGGCCAACATTCAGTACTTC; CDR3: CASSPGTSGANIQYF
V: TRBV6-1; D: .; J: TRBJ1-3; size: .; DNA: TGTGCCAGCAGCCTACAGGGCTCTGGAAACACCATATATTTT; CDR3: CASSLQGSGNTIYF
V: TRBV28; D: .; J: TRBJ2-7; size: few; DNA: TGTGCCAGCAGCCTTTACAGGGCGAGCTCCTACGAGCAGTACTTC; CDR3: CASSLYRASSYEQYF
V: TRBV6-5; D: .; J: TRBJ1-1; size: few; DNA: TGTGCCAGCAGTCGACAGATGAACACTGAAGCTTTCTTT; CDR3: CASSRQMNTEAFF
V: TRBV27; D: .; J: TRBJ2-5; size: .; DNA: TGTGCCAGCAGCGAAAGCAAGTACAGGGACCAAGAGACCCAGTACTTC; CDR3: CASSESKYRDQETQYF
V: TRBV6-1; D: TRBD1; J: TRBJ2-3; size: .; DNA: TGTGCCAGCAGTGAAGGGCAGGGGGCAGATACGCAGTATTTT; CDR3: CASSEGQGADTQYF
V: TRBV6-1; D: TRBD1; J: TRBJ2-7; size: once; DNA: TGTGCCAGCAGTTCAGGGACAGGGTCCTACGAGCAGTACTTC; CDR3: CASSSGTGSYEQYF
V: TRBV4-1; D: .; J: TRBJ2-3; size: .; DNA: TGCGCCAGCAGCCAAGATCTAGCTAGCACAGATACGCAGTATTTT; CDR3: CASSQDLASTDTQYF
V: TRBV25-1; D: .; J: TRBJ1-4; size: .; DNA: TGTGCCAGCAGTGAATCGGGGGGGACTAATGAAAAACTGTTTTTT; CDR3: CASSESGGTNEKLFF
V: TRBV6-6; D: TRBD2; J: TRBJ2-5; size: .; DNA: TGTGCCAGCACCGGGGGGGGTAGGACTGCGCAGTACTTC; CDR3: CASTGGGRTAQYF
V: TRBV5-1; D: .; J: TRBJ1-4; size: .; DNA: TGCGCCAGCAGACAGGGCAAAGAAAAACTGTTTTTT; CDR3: CASRQGKEKLFF
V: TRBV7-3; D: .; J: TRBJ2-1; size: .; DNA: TGTGCCAGCACCCCTAGGGGGGGGAATGAGCAGTTCTTC; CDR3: CASTPRGGNEQFF
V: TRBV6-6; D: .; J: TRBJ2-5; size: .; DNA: TGTGCCAGCAGTTACTCGTTCCAAGAGCAGTACTTC; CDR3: CASSYSFQEQYF
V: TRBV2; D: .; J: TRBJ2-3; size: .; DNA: TGTGCCAGCTCAGTTAGCACAGATACGCAGTATTTT; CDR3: CASSVSTDTQYF
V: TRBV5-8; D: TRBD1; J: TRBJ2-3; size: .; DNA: TGTGCCAGCAGCTTCCGGGACAGAAGCACAGATACGCAGTATTTT; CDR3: CASSFRDRSTDTQYF
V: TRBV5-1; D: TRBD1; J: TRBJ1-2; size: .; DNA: TGCGCCAGCAGCTTGGGGGACAGGTCGGCTGGCTACACCTTC; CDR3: CASSLGDRSAGYTF
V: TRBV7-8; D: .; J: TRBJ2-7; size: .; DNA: TGTGCCAGCAGCCCTGCCTACGAGCAGTACTTC; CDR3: CASSPAYEQYF
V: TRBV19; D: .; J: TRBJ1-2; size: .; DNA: TGTGCCAGTAGTATTTCCGGGTCTAACTATGGCTACACCTTC; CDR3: CASSISGSNYGYTF
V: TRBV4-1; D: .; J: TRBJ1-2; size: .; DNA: TGCGCCAGCAGCCAAGTTAGTGAGGGGTGGGGGCAGATCTATGGCTACACCTTC; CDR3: CASSQVSEGWGQIYGYTF
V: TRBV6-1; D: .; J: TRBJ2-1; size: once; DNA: TGTGCCAGCAGTGAGGGGGCAGTATGGTGGAATGAGCAGTTCTTC; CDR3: CASSEGAVWWNEQFF
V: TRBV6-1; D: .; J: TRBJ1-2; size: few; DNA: TGTGCCAGCAGAGGGACACCAGCTAACTATGGCTACACCTTC; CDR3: CASRGTPANYGYTF
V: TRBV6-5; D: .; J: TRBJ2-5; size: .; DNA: TGTGCCAGCAGTTTCCCAGGGGGGGAGACCCAGTACTTC; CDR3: CASSFPGGETQYF
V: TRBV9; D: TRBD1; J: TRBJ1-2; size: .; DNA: TGTGCCAGCAGCGTAGCTTGGACAGGGGGCGGCTACACCTTC; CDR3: CASSVAWTGGGYTF
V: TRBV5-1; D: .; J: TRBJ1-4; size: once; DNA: TGCGCCAGCAGCGTCGCAGGGGCCAGTGAAAAACTGTTTTTT; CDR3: CASSVAGASEKLFF
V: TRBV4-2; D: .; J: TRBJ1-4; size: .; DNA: TGTGCCAGCAGCCAAGTCCAAGGGGTCGAAACTAATGAAAAACTGTTTTTT; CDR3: CASSQVQGVETNEKLFF
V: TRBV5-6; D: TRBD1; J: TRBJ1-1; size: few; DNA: TGTGCCAGCAGCGGCGGGACAGCGAACACTGAAGCTTTCTTT; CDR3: CASSGGTANTEAFF